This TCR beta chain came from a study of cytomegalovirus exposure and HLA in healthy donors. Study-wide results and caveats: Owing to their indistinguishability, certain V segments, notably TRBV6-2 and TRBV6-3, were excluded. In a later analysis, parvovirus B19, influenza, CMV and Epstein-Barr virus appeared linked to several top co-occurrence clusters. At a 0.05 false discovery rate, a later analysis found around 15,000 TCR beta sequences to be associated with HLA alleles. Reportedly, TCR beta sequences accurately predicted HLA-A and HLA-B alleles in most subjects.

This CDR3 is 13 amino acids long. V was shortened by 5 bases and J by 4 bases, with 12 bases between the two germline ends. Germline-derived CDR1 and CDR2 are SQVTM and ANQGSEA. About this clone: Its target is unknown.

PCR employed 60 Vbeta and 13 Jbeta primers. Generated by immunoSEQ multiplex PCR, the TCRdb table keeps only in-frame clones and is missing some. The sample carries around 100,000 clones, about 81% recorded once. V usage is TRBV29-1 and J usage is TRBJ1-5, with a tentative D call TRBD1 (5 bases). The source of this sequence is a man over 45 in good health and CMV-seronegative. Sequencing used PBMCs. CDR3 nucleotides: TGCAGCGTTTCTGGGGGGGTGAATCAGCCCCAGCATTTT. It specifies CSVSGGVNQPQHF.